Listed here are 21 T cell receptor beta chains from one sample, sequenced in a study of blood T cell repertoires in COVID-19. Sequenced by immunoSEQ multiplex PCR; TCRdb stores in-frame clones only, minus some. The sample lists 260,000 or so clones; approximately 81% were seen once. Material for sequencing was PBMCs or T cells enriched from blood (not recorded which). The receptor set was obtained from a woman in her 50s who had recovered from COVID-19.

This clone was counted between two and nine times. V is TRBV5-1 and J is TRBJ2-3; TRBD1 aligns across 7 bases. The junction had 6 bases not matched to a gene; V was cut back by 2 bases and J by 0 bases. The CDR3 is 16 amino acids. Germline V gives CDR1 SGHRS, CDR2 YFSETQ. The chain's CDR3 is CASSLEGAPSTDTQYF. Written as DNA, the CDR3 is TGCGCCAGCAGCTTAGAGGGGGCCCCTAGCACAGATACGCAGTATTTT.

The chain uses TRBV4-1 and TRBJ1-1, with D uncertain. The V gene's germline CDR1 is MGHRA and CDR2 YSYEKL. Trimming stripped 1 base from V and 5 bases from J, with 2 bases between. CDR3 length equals 11 residues. CDR3 region: CASSQATEAFF. CDR3 in DNA: TGCGCCAGCAGCCAAGCTACTGAAGCTTTCTTT.

This sequence joins TRBV7-3 and TRBJ2-2; 10 bases are shared with TRBD2. This CDR3 is 16 amino acids long. Germline CDR1 is SGHTA and CDR2 is FQGTGA. The trim removed 4 bases at V and 0 bases at J, leaving 2 bases unmatched. The CDR3 DNA is TGTGCCAGCAGCTACCTAGCGGGAGCGAACACCGGGGAGCTGTTTTTT. As protein: CASSYLAGANTGELFF. Full variable domain (remainder filled in from reference TRBV7-3 and TRBJ2-2): GAGVSQTPSNKVTEKGKYVELRCDPISGHTALYWYRQSLGQGPEFLIYFQGTGAADDSGLPNDRFFAVRPEGSVSTLKIQRTERGDSAVYLCASSYLAGANTGELFFGEGSRLTVL.

CDR3 amino acids: CASSLVQGQGHEQYF. CDR3 nucleotides: TGTGCCAGCAGCTTAGTTCAAGGACAGGGACACGAGCAGTACTTC. The rearrangement links TRBV11-2 to TRBJ2-7, with TRBD1 identical over 8 bases. Germline lookup yields CDR1 SGHAT and CDR2 FQNNGV. V lost 1 base and J lost 5; bases outside the gene matches: 7. CDR3 length equals 15 residues.

Worth noting for this clone: This CDR3 is also generated by other DNA sequences in the sample. The rearrangement joins TRBV9 to TRBJ1-3; D possibly corresponds to TRBD1 (6 bases). Germline values: CDR1 SGDLS, CDR2 YYNGEE. This CDR3 spans 13 amino acids. V gave up 3 bases and J gave up 4 bases, with 8 bases separating them. In DNA form, the CDR3 reads TGTGCCAGCAGCGCAGGGGCCGGAAACACCATATATTTT. The encoded protein is CASSAGAGNTIYF.

The chain employs TRBV27 and TRBJ2-1; 11 bases align to TRBD2. The CDR3 runs 17 residues. The germline V gene has CDR1 MNHEY and CDR2 SMNVEV (reference sequence). V lost 6 bases to trimming and J lost 5 bases; unmatched junction nucleotides: 12. CDR3 coding DNA: TGTGCCAGCAGCCCCGCTCTAGCGGGGGGACTCCACAATGAGCAGTTCTTC. This gives the protein CASSPALAGGLHNEQFF.

The sample holds a few counts of this clone. The CDR3 is CASSQDAQGNQPQHF. The CDR3 region has the DNA TGCGCCAGCAGCCAAGATGCGCAGGGCAATCAGCCCCAGCATTTT. V usage is TRBV4-1 and J usage is TRBJ1-5; D call uncertain. The CDR3 length is 15 residues. Trimming took off 0 bases at V and 2 bases at J, with 8 bases between the two ends. Germline V lookup: CDR1 MGHRA, CDR2 YSYEKL.

The chain recombines TRBV4-2 with TRBJ2-6; TRBD1 might be the D (6 bases). The germline CDR1 and CDR2 sequences are LGHNA and YNFKEQ. V dropped 3 bases and J dropped 4 bases, with 19 bases sitting between them. The CDR3 consists of 18 residues. The CDR3 sequence is CASSHPPRGLSGANVLTF. The CDR3 coding sequence is TGTGCCAGCAGCCACCCCCCCAGGGGTTTATCCGGGGCCAACGTCCTGACTTTC.

V and J are TRBV18 and TRBJ1-2, with TRBD1 identical over 7 bases. This CDR3 contains 13 residues. Germline V gives CDR1 KGHSH, CDR2 LQKENI. The J segment lost 4 bases and the V segment lost 11 bases, leaving 10 bases of the junction unmatched. CDR3 sequence reads: CAGRQGPSYGYTF. In nucleotides, the CDR3 is TGTGCCGGCCGACAGGGTCCCAGCTATGGCTACACCTTC.

The V call is TRBV19, the J call TRBJ2-3; TRBD2 matches at 11 bases. The CDR3 totals 15 residues. Germline loops: CDR1 LNHDA, CDR2 SQIVND (reference sequence). Losses at the gene ends were 6 bases for V and 5 bases for J; bases not matched to a gene: 7. CDR3 sequence (DNA): TGTGCCAGTAGGGGGCTAGCGGGAGGAGAAGATACGCAGTATTTT. Its protein product is CASRGLAGGEDTQYF.

J is TRBJ1-5 and V is TRBV6-5; TRBD1 aligns across 8 bases. Germline V gene lookup returns CDR1 MNHEY and CDR2 SVGAGI. V was clipped by 3 bases and J by 4 bases; unmatched bases: 5. The CDR3 spans 15 residues. This CDR3 is CASSYRTGRNQPQHF. The CDR3 bases are TGTGCCAGCAGTTATAGGACAGGGCGTAATCAGCCCCAGCATTTT.

The V gene is TRBV2, the J gene TRBJ1-1; D might be TRBD1 (5 bases). The CDR3 totals 14 residues. The V gene lost 6 bases and the J gene lost 5 bases, with 16 bases spanning the gap. CDR1 and CDR2 from the germline V gene are SNHLY and FYNNEI. The CDR3 loop is CASRDQGSMTEAFF. The CDR3 DNA follows: TGTGCCAGCAGGGACCAGGGAAGTATGACTGAAGCTTTCTTT.

The V call is TRBV18, the J call TRBJ2-7, with D maybe TRBD1 (6 bases). Trimming shortened V by 3 bases and J by 6 bases, and 18 bases separated the two germline ends. The CDR3 has 15 residues. CDR1 is KGHSH, CDR2 LQKENI, per germline. The DNA of the CDR3 is TGTGCCAGCTCACCTCCGGTGGGGGCTTTTCGCGAGCAGTACTTC. This codes for CASSPPVGAFREQYF.

CDR3 bases: TGTGCCAGCAGTCATGAGCGGGGCCCCAACACCGGGGAGCTGTTTTTT. This codes for CASSHERGPNTGELFF. The chain has TRBV5-5 and TRBJ2-2; 7 bases match TRBD2. J gave up 2 bases and V 5 bases, and 9 bases lay outside the gene matches. The CDR3 sequence is 16 residues long. Per germline, CDR1 SGHKS and CDR2 YYEKEE (reference sequence).

This clone was recorded only once. The rearrangement uses TRBV10-1 and TRBJ1-5; D gene ambiguous. Trimming removed 4 bases at V and 5 bases at J, with 9 bases between. This CDR3 spans 13 amino acids. The germline V gene has CDR1 WNHNN and CDR2 SYGVQD (reference sequence). CDR3 sequence (DNA): TGCGCCAGCAGTGCCAGGAAGGATCAGCCCCAGCATTTT. This gives the protein CASSARKDQPQHF.

This clone was seen a single time. The genes are TRBV5-4 and TRBJ1-2; D is perhaps TRBD1 (6 bases). V shed 3 bases and J shed 5 bases, with 14 bases lying between them. Germline V gene lookup returns CDR1 SGHNT and CDR2 YYREEE (reference sequence). The CDR3 is 14 residues long. The CDR3, as DNA: TGTGCCAGCAGCTCCGGGGGGACACTTTATGGCTACACCTTC. Its protein is CASSSGGTLYGYTF. The full variable domain, rest sourced from reference TRBV5-4 and TRBJ1-2, is ETGVTQSPTHLIKTRGQQVTLRCSSQSGHNTVSWYQQALGQGPQFIFQYYREEENGRGNFPPRFSGLQFPNYSSELNVNALELDDSALYLCASSSGGTLYGYTFGSGTRLTVV.

The genes are TRBV28 and TRBJ2-5; maybe TRBD2 (5 bases). This CDR3 is built from 14 residues. The V end was cut by 5 bases, the J end by 1 base, with 11 bases between. Germline loops: CDR1 MDHEN, CDR2 SYDVKM. The CDR3 loop is CASSVPGSQETQYF. CDR3 nucleotides: TGTGCCAGCAGTGTCCCGGGGAGCCAAGAGACCCAGTACTTC.

The chain carries TRBV4-2 and TRBJ1-6; 7 bases match TRBD1. The CDR3 is 16 residues long. Germline trimming cut 1 base from V and 10 bases from J; bases unmatched to any gene: 10. Germline values: CDR1 LGHNA, CDR2 YNFKEQ. The CDR3 DNA reads TGTGCCAGCAGCCAAGGATTGACAGGGAGAGGCTCACCCCTCCACTTT. As protein: CASSQGLTGRGSPLHF.

The rearrangement uses TRBV5-1 and TRBJ1-3, with D possibly matching TRBD1 (5 bases). Germline V gene lookup returns CDR1 SGHRS and CDR2 YFSETQ. CDR3 length: 14 amino acids. Trimming left V 10 bases short and J 0 bases short, with 14 bases between. The DNA for the CDR3 is TGCGCCTCGCGGGGGATCCCCTCTGGAAACACCATATATTTT. It encodes CASRGIPSGNTIYF.

The chain combines TRBV9 with TRBJ2-1, with 9 bases identical to TRBD2. V trimming: 3 bases; J trimming: 5 bases; junction bases outside the gene matches: 6. This CDR3 has 15 amino acids. The V gene's germline CDR1 is SGDLS and CDR2 YYNGEE. In nucleotides, the CDR3 is TGTGCCAGCAGCGCCTGGGGCGGGAGGGACAATGAGCAGTTCTTC. Its protein product is CASSAWGGRDNEQFF.

The chain employs TRBV7-9 and TRBJ1-6; D is possibly TRBD1 (5 bases). V was cut by 8 bases and J by 10 bases, with 12 bases left in between. The CDR3 totals 12 residues. Germline V gene lookup returns CDR1 SEHNR and CDR2 FQNEAQ (reference sequence). CDR3 nucleotides: TGTGCCAGCGGGGCCCTAAGGTCACCCCTCCACTTT. This translates into CASGALRSPLHF. Full variable domain (missing parts from reference TRBV7-9 and TRBJ1-6): DTGVSQNPRHKITKRGQNVTFRCDPISEHNRLYWYRQTLGQGPEFLTYFQNEAQLEKSRLLSDRFSAERPKGSFSTLEIQRTEQGDSAMYLCASGALRSPLHFGNGTRLTVT.